Each of the 4 T cell receptor beta chains below was sequenced from the same sample in a study of read filtering for tumor transcriptome and immune sequencing. Molecular barcoded adaptors covering alpha/delta and beta/gamma chains were used on about 0.4 ug RNA. TCRdb fed the reads into MiXCR, producing one record per CDR3 protein. The sample holds about 57,000 distinct CDR3 sequences, around 20% seen once. The sample consisted of a population of CD138-negative cells sorted from bone marrow. The source is a donor older than 35 with multiple myeloma.

In this sample, this clonotype turned up many times. The chain couples TRBV29-1 to TRBJ1-6; D might be TRBD1 (6 bases). CDR3 length equals 13 residues. Trimming cost V 6 bases and J 7 bases, with 13 bases left between them. Germline assignment: CDR1 SQVTM and CDR2 ANQGSEA. This chain's CDR3 is CSVKDSRNSPLHF. As DNA, the CDR3 is TGCAGCGTAAAGGACAGCCGAAATTCACCCCTCCACTTT.

As concerns this clonotype: This could be a read error, since a much larger clone is one nucleotide away. Here the CDR3 omits its conserved ending phenylalanine or tryptophan, so a read error is the likely source. This chain uses TRBV2 with TRBJ1-5, with D uncertain. The CDR3 consists of 14 residues. Germline loops: CDR1 SNHLY, CDR2 FYNNEI. The CDR3 here is CASSGAGLNRPQHY. The CDR3 DNA is TGTGCCAGCAGTGGGGCAGGACTGAATCGGCCCCAGCATTAT.

This clonotype was counted ten times or more. For the CDR3, the DNA is TGTGCCAGCAAGACTGGCTACAATGAGCAGTTCTTC. Translating it yields CASKTGYNEQFF. This sequence joins TRBV6-5 and TRBJ2-1; no firm D call. Between the trimmed V and J ends, which lost 7 bases and 3 bases, there was a span of 7 bases. The CDR3 covers 12 residues. The germline V gene has CDR1 MNHEY and CDR2 SVGAGI.

Details on this clonotype: This clone may be a read error of a much larger clone one base away. The chain couples TRBV3-1 to TRBJ2-1; 7 nucleotides agree with TRBD2. Germline V CDR1 and CDR2: LGHDT, YNNKEL (reference sequence). This CDR3 has 13 residues. J lost 9 bases, V lost 4 bases, and 6 bases had no gene match. CDR3 nucleotides: TGTGCCAGCAGCCCCTTGGGGAGGGCTGAGCAGTTCTTC. Protein sequence: CASSPLGRAEQFF.